These T cell receptor beta chains were read from a single sample in a study of T cells in localized non-small cell lung cancer. The assay was immunoSEQ multiplex PCR, and TCRdb's table has in-frame clones only and misses some. The table shows 48,000 or so clones, with roughly 90% occurring only once. This sample comprised peripheral blood, obtained before any cancer treatment. These receptors were obtained from a male donor aged 60 or over with stage III squamous cell lung carcinoma. Both conserved end residues are part of each CDR3. D genes are given only for firm matches. Size is stated for part of the rows, as once, few or many counts, or as a class when the clone is expanded.

13	NA	NA	TRBJ1-1	TRBV19	TGTGCCAGTAGTCTAAGGGGAAACACTGAAGCTTTCTTT	CASSLRGNTEAFF
14	NA	NA	TRBJ2-2	TRBV5-5	TGTGCCAGCAGCCCGACAGTCCACACCGGGGAGCTGTTTTTT	CASSPTVHTGELFF
14	NA	TRBD2	TRBJ2-2	TRBV9	TGTGCCAGCGCGGGACTAGTGAACACCGGGGAGCTGTTTTTT	CASAGLVNTGELFF
17	NA	NA	TRBJ2-5	TRBV5-1	TGCGCCAGCAGCTGGGCGACCCGGGGAAGGAGAAAAGAGACCCAGTACTTC	CASSWATRGRRKETQYF
15	NA	NA	TRBJ1-2	TRBV9	TGTGCCAGCAGCGCAGGAGGGGGATCGAACGATGGCTACACCTTC	CASSAGGGSNDGYTF
14	NA	NA	TRBJ1-4	TRBV9	TGTGCCAGCAGCGTAGAGCCGCTGGGGGAAAAACTGTTTTTT	CASSVEPLGEKLFF
13	NA	NA	TRBJ2-7	TRBV19	TGTGCCAGTAGTAACGCCCCTACCTACGAGCAGTACTTC	CASSNAPTYEQYF
15	NA	NA	TRBJ2-5	TRBV18	TGTGCCAGCTCACCACCGGCCCTCTCGGGAGAGACCCAGTACTTC	CASSPPALSGETQYF
15	NA	NA	TRBJ1-5	TRBV30	TGTGCCTGGAGTGCCGAGGCAGGCATAAATCAGCCCCAGCATTTT	CAWSAEAGINQPQHF
17	NA	NA	TRBJ2-2	TRBV9	TGTGCCAGCAGCGTAGAAGGGGCCTCTTCGAACACCGGGGAGCTGTTTTTT	CASSVEGASSNTGELFF
11	NA	NA	TRBJ2-7	TRBV9	TGTGCCAGCAGCGTAGGAGCCGAGCAGTACTTC	CASSVGAEQYF
14	NA	NA	TRBJ2-3	TRBV5-4	TGTGCCAGCAGCGAGACGGGAAGCACAGATACGCAGTATTTT	CASSETGSTDTQYF
13	NA	NA	TRBJ2-1	TRBV5-1	TGCGCCAGCAGCAGAGGAACAAACAATGAGCAGTTCTTC	CASSRGTNNEQFF
13	NA	NA	TRBJ2-5	TRBV30	TGTGCCTGGAGTAGGACACGCCAAGAGACCCAGTACTTC	CAWSRTRQETQYF
17	NA	TRBD2	TRBJ2-2	TRBV7-3	TGTGCCAGCAGCTGGACTAGCGGGGGGGTAGCCACCGGGGAGCTGTTTTTT	CASSWTSGGVATGELFF
15	NA	NA	TRBJ2-3	TRBV19	TGTGCCAGTAGTATATTAGGGGGGGGCACAGATACGCAGTATTTT	CASSILGGGTDTQYF
16	NA	TRBD1	TRBJ1-5	TRBV5-6	TGTGCCAGCAGCTTGGCTGGGACAGGGGTTGGCCAGCCCCAGCATTTT	CASSLAGTGVGQPQHF
11	NA	NA	TRBJ2-1	TRBV20-1	TGCAGTGCTAGAGAGAGCAACGAGCAGTTCTTC	CSARESNEQFF
14	NA	NA	TRBJ2-1	TRBV14	TGTGCCAGCAGCCTTCTGGACTGGCGGGATGAGCAGTTCTTC	CASSLLDWRDEQFF
14	NA	NA	TRBJ1-1	TRBV7-2	TGTGCCAGCAGCTTAGCTAGGGAGGGCCCTGAAGCTTTCTTT	CASSLAREGPEAFF
14	NA	NA	TRBJ1-4	TRBV6-1	TGTGCCAGCGGGTACGGGGGCGCTTACGAAAAACTGTTTTTT	CASGYGGAYEKLFF
14	NA	NA	TRBJ1-4	TRBV4-2	TGTGCCAGCAGCCAAGAGACAGTAGGTGAAAAACTGTTTTTT	CASSQETVGEKLFF
16	NA	NA	TRBJ2-3	TRBV28	TGTGCCAGCAGTTTATTGGGAAACAGGGACTCAGATACGCAGTATTTT	CASSLLGNRDSDTQYF
15	NA	TRBD2	TRBJ2-5	TRBV5-6	TGTGCCAGCAGCACACGAATAGCGGGAGGTGAGACCCAGTACTTC	CASSTRIAGGETQYF
15	NA	NA	TRBJ2-5	TRBV30	TGTGCCTGGAGTACTCTACCGGGCCATCAAGAGACCCAGTACTTC	CAWSTLPGHQETQYF
15	NA	TRBD1	TRBJ1-5	TRBV6-5	TGTGCCAGCAGCGTACAGGGGGCCGGATATCAGCCCCAGCATTTT	CASSVQGAGYQPQHF
13	NA	NA	TRBJ2-7	TRBV12-5	TGTGCTAGTGGGGCCGTTAGCTCCTACGAGCAGTACTTC	CASGAVSSYEQYF
22	NA	NA	TRBJ2-1	TRBV21-1	TGTGCCAGCAGCAAAGAGAAATTCGGGACGGAGATAGCGGGAGGGCCAGGCGATGAGCAGTTCTTC	CASSKEKFGTEIAGGPGDEQFF
15	NA	TRBD1	TRBJ1-2	TRBV10-3	TGTGCCATCGATAAGACTGGACAGGCTCGTGGGGGCTACACCTTC	CAIDKTGQARGGYTF
15	NA	NA	TRBJ2-3	TRBV4-2	TGTGCCAGCACACCCGGGGCGGGGAGCACAGATACGCAGTATTTT	CASTPGAGSTDTQYF
17	NA	NA	TRBJ2-1	TRBV14	TGTGCCAGCAGCCACCTCCTGCCCCCGGCAGCTTACAATGAGCAGTTCTTC	CASSHLLPPAAYNEQFF
16	NA	NA	TRBJ2-3	TRBV5-1	TGCGCCAGCAGCTTAGGCGCGAACCCCTCTTCAGATACGCAGTATTTT	CASSLGANPSSDTQYF
16	NA	TRBD1	TRBJ1-6	TRBV2	TGTGCCACTCAAACCGTCGGACAGGACACGAGGAGGTCCCTCCACTTT	CATQTVGQDTRRSLHF
14	NA	NA	TRBJ1-2	TRBV19	TGTGCCAGTAGTATGGGCGGCCACTCGTATGGCTACACCTTC	CASSMGGHSYGYTF
12	NA	NA	TRBJ1-2	TRBV5-1	TGCGCCAGCAATGACGGAGATTATGGCTACACCTTC	CASNDGDYGYTF
12	NA	NA	TRBJ2-3	TRBV19	TGTGCCAGTAGTATCCGCGGTGTTCCGCAGTATTTT	CASSIRGVPQYF
16	NA	TRBD2	TRBJ2-1	TRBV7-3	TGTGCCAGCAGCCGGGAGGGGCAGGGTGCCTACAATGAGCAGTTCTTC	CASSREGQGAYNEQFF
12	few	NA	TRBJ1-5	TRBV5-4	TGTGCCAGCAGCTTCGTCGGTCAGCCCCAGCATTTT	CASSFVGQPQHF
15	NA	TRBD2	TRBJ2-1	TRBV18	TGTGCCAGCTCGCAGGACGGGCTAGCGGGAGTCGAGCAGTTCTTC	CASSQDGLAGVEQFF
14	NA	NA	TRBJ1-1	TRBV7-2	TGTGCCAGCAGCTTAGGAGGGGGTAGCACTGAAGCTTTCTTT	CASSLGGGSTEAFF
14	NA	NA	TRBJ1-2	TRBV30	TGTGCCTGGAGGGCGCGGGGGGGTGGCTATGGCTACACCTTC	CAWRARGGGYGYTF
14	NA	NA	TRBJ1-1	TRBV10-3	TGTGCCATCAGGCCGCAGGAAGGTTTCACTGAAGCTTTCTTT	CAIRPQEGFTEAFF
16	NA	TRBD1	TRBJ1-5	TRBV7-2	TGTGCCAGCAGCTTAGGAGGGACAGGGGGAGGGACGCCCCAGCATTTT	CASSLGGTGGGTPQHF
13	NA	NA	TRBJ1-2	TRBV6-6	TGTGCCAGCAGTTTCGACGGGGTGGGAGGCTACACCTTC	CASSFDGVGGYTF
15	NA	NA	TRBJ2-7	TRBV28	TGTGCCAGCAGTTTAGGAGGGTTTAGCCCCTACGAGCAGTACTTC	CASSLGGFSPYEQYF